Listed below are T cell receptor beta chains from one sample, sequenced in a study of blood T cell repertoires in COVID-19. Produced via immunoSEQ multiplex PCR; TCRdb's table is partial and in-frame only. The repertoire holds 90,000 to 120,000 clones, with 70% to 90% as singletons. Sequencing input: peripheral blood. The receptor set was obtained from a human donor in a cohort sampled during active COVID-19. CDR3s include the opening cysteine and the closing phenylalanine or tryptophan.

CDR3	V	J
CATRGQNNNEQYF	TRBV12-3/TRBV12-4	TRBJ2-7
CASSLSGGGRPYEQYF	TRBV28	TRBJ2-7
CASSPPGNNEQFF	TRBV18	TRBJ2-1
CASSEARGSGGNEQFF	TRBV2	TRBJ2-1
CAFGHLNSPLHF	TRBV30	TRBJ1-6
CASSSGQGTGTDTQYF	TRBV6-5	TRBJ2-3
CAWSWTGFTGNTIYF	TRBV30	TRBJ1-3
CASRPSGSYNEQFF	TRBV6-2/TRBV6-3	TRBJ2-1
CASHPTVSETQYF	TRBV5-1	TRBJ2-5
CASSDTAYEQYF	TRBV28	TRBJ2-7
CASRGPGGTGELFF	TRBV2	TRBJ2-2
CASSERTVPDTQYF	TRBV2	TRBJ2-3
CASSNKVGVGGYTF	TRBV21-1	TRBJ1-2
CATRGTGNQPQHF	TRBV12-3/TRBV12-4	TRBJ1-5
CASSLGTSEKLFF	TRBV27	TRBJ1-4
CASSGGEQETQYF	TRBV7-2	TRBJ2-5
CASSVAGTGGETQYF	TRBV9	TRBJ2-5
CASSAATSTDTQYF	TRBV5-1	TRBJ2-3
CASSMNNNYGYTF	TRBV19	TRBJ1-2
CASSFSPGQFREQYF	TRBV28	TRBJ2-7
CASSTDRLGYTF	TRBV6-5	TRBJ1-2
CASSLGTIANQPQHF	TRBV27	TRBJ1-5
CASSQEENRGSGYTF	TRBV4-1	TRBJ1-2
CATSVGTGELFF	TRBV24-1	TRBJ2-2
CASSLREWGTEAFF	TRBV28	TRBJ1-1
CATSDSRGGITEAFF	TRBV24-1	TRBJ1-1